This TCR beta chain was profiled in a study of blood T cell repertoires in COVID-19. Looking at the study overall: Samples representing acute and convalescent COVID-19 were sourced from the United States, Italy and Spain.

Across 20 to 25 US areas, participants ranged in age from about 18 to 89 years. The count of this clone is one. V lost 1 base, J lost 6 bases, and 3 bases stayed unmatched. CDR3 size: 15 residues. Germline CDR1 reads SGHTA; CDR2 reads FQGTGA. The method was immunoSEQ multiplex PCR; TCRdb's version includes in-frame clones alone and lacks a portion of them. The sample gives approximately 250,000 clones, 80% to 90% of which show up once; about 4% is in the top ten. This TCR came from a young woman with acute COVID-19. The sequencing input was PBMCs or T cells enriched from blood (not recorded which). The chain employs TRBV7-3 and TRBJ2-1, with 10 bases that match TRBD1. Written as DNA, the CDR3 is TGTGCCAGCAGCTTAAGACAGGGGGCTCTCAATGAGCAGTTCTTC. Its translation: CASSLRQGALNEQFF.